A single sample is the source of the 24 T cell receptor beta chains below, sequenced in a study of Tregs in tolerant kidney transplant recipients. The repertoire was sequenced with immunoSEQ multiplex PCR; TCRdb's copy has only in-frame clones and lacks some. The table shows approximately 90,000 clones, with 90% to 95% occurring only once. Mixed chimerism was transient after nonmyeloablative marrow transplants from related graft donors. The material was CD4+ T cells from blood (PBMCs), obtained 12 months after the transplant. All receptors derive from a human patient who received a combined kidney and bone marrow transplant. Part of the T cells may come from the graft donor.

The chain recombines TRBV4-3 with TRBJ2-4, with 11 bases matching TRBD2. The CDR3 is 16 residues long. Trimming removed 4 bases from V and 6 bases from J; junction bases left unmatched: 8. From germline, CDR1 is LGHNA and CDR2 YSLEER. CDR3 region: CASSPWGTSGRNIQYF. The CDR3 nucleotides are TGCGCCAGCAGCCCTTGGGGGACTAGCGGTCGAAACATTCAGTACTTC.

V usage is TRBV25-1 and J usage is TRBJ2-7, with D unclear. CDR3 length: 11 amino acids. The germline CDR1 and CDR2 sequences are MGHDK and SYGVNS. Trimming stripped 1 base from V and 8 bases from J, with 6 bases between. The CDR3 DNA follows: TGTGCCAGCAGTGAATCGAGTAAGCAGTACTTC. Its translation: CASSESSKQYF.

The rearrangement joins TRBV7-3 to TRBJ2-1, with TRBD2 identical over 10 bases. This CDR3 is 16 amino acids long. CDR1 and CDR2 from the germline V gene are SGHTA and FQGTGA. Trimming removed 4 bases from V and 8 bases from J; junction bases left unmatched: 11. This CDR3 reads CASSSNGASGSHEQFF. CDR3 DNA sequence: TGTGCCAGCAGCTCCAACGGGGCTAGCGGGAGCCATGAGCAGTTCTTC.

This chain uses TRBV28 with TRBJ2-7; D unresolved. Trimming took 5 bases from V and 0 from J, leaving 8 bases between them. Germline V gene data show CDR1 as MDHEN and CDR2 as SYDVKM. This CDR3 has 13 amino acids. The CDR3, as DNA: TGTGCCAGCAGTCCCCGGGTCTCCTACGAGCAGTACTTC. This sequence encodes CASSPRVSYEQYF.

This rearrangement joins TRBV7-9 to TRBJ1-3; tentatively, D is TRBD1 (5 bases). Between the trimmed V and J ends, which lost 3 bases and 2 bases, there was a span of 14 bases. The CDR3 runs to 16 residues. The germline CDR1 and CDR2 sequences are SEHNR and FQNEAQ (reference sequence). The CDR3 loop reads CASSLQDAGTGNTIYF. The CDR3 DNA reads TGTGCCAGCAGCTTGCAAGACGCAGGGACTGGAAACACCATATATTTT.

To note about this clone: Other nucleotide sequences in the sample specify the same CDR3. This rearrangement joins TRBV29-1 to TRBJ2-1, with 8 bases that match TRBD2. After removal of 6 bases from V and 4 bases from J, the junction contained 8 bases not matched to a gene. The germline V gene has CDR1 SQVTM and CDR2 ANQGSEA. This CDR3 is built from 14 residues. The CDR3 loop is CSVGTSGFYNEQFF. CDR3 nucleotides: TGCAGCGTGGGAACTAGCGGTTTTTACAATGAGCAGTTCTTC.

This clone was recorded once. The genes are TRBV5-4 and TRBJ2-5; the D is unclear. The germline CDR1 and CDR2 sequences are SGHNT and YYREEE (reference sequence). This CDR3 region has 11 residues. V gave up 4 bases and J gave up 2 bases, with 3 bases separating them. CDR3 region: CASSTQETQYF. The CDR3 nucleotides read TGTGCCAGCAGCACACAAGAGACCCAGTACTTC.

The chain links TRBV30 to TRBJ1-2, with 7 bases aligning to TRBD1. There are 13 residues in the CDR3. Germline V gene lookup returns CDR1 GTSNPN and CDR2 SVGIG (reference sequence). V lost 5 bases and J lost 4; bases outside the gene matches: 7. The CDR3 sequence is CAWHEGGSYGYTF. The CDR3 DNA reads TGTGCCTGGCACGAAGGGGGCAGCTATGGCTACACCTTC.

The chain is built from TRBV18 and TRBJ2-6, with D maybe TRBD2 (5 bases). The V gene's germline CDR1 is KGHSH and CDR2 LQKENI. The CDR3 consists of 15 residues. Trimming cost V 3 bases and J 3 bases, with 9 bases left between them. The CDR3 region has the DNA TGTGCCAGCTCACCGGAGGTCGGTGGGGCCAACGTCCTGACTTTC. Translating it yields CASSPEVGGANVLTF.

This clone was seen once. The gene calls are TRBV4-3 and TRBJ1-1, with no clear D. Trimming stripped 0 bases from V and 0 bases from J, with 5 bases between. The CDR3 is made up of 14 amino acids. The germline V gene has CDR1 LGHNA and CDR2 YSLEER. CDR3 region: CASSQDFVNTEAFF. The CDR3 nucleotides are TGCGCCAGCAGCCAAGATTTCGTGAACACTGAAGCTTTCTTT.

V usage is TRBV4-1 and J usage is TRBJ1-4, with TRBD1 matching over 9 bases. CDR1 and CDR2 (germline): MGHRA, YSYEKL. J lost 8 bases, V lost 3 bases, and 7 bases had no gene match. The CDR3 totals 15 residues. The CDR3, as DNA: TGCGCCAGCAGCCACCCCGGGACAGGGTCCGAAAAACTGTTTTTT. Protein product: CASSHPGTGSEKLFF.

The genes are TRBV19 and TRBJ2-3, with TRBD2 matching 11 bases. CDR3 length: 14 residues. The V segment lost 9 bases and the J segment 2 bases; nucleotides outside the gene matches: 4. CDR1 and CDR2 from the germline V gene are LNHDA and SQIVND (reference sequence). The CDR3 region has the DNA TGTGCCAGCCCACTAGCGGGGGACACAGATACGCAGTATTTT. The encoded protein is CASPLAGDTDTQYF.

The chain couples TRBV13 to TRBJ2-7; D possibly corresponds to TRBD1 (6 bases). This CDR3 is built from 14 residues. Germline V gives CDR1 PRHDT, CDR2 FYEKMQ (reference sequence). V was clipped by 4 bases and J by 0 bases, with 10 bases between them. The chain's CDR3 is CASSWHRVSYEQYF. The CDR3 region has the DNA TGTGCCAGCAGCTGGCACAGGGTCTCCTACGAGCAGTACTTC.

This clone has a single count. The rearrangement links TRBV14 to TRBJ1-6; D might be TRBD1 (6 bases). Germline CDR1 reads SGHDN; CDR2 reads FVKESK. CDR3 length: 17 amino acids. V gave up 4 bases and J gave up 5 bases, with 18 bases separating them. DNA for the CDR3: TGTGCCAGCAGCCCAGGCCCCCGTAGGACAGATAATTCACCCCTCCACTTT. This gives the protein CASSPGPRRTDNSPLHF.

This chain links TRBV6-5 with TRBJ2-5; D unresolved. The germline CDR1 and CDR2 sequences are MNHEY and SVGAGI. This CDR3 comprises 13 residues. V lost 6 bases and J 5 bases, leaving 13 bases between the germline ends. The CDR3 here is CASRPGSTETQYF. CDR3 in DNA: TGTGCCAGCAGACCCGGGTCCACCGAGACCCAGTACTTC.

The sample holds one count of this clone. V is TRBV6-1 and J is TRBJ2-7; TRBD1 matches at 9 bases. The V segment lost 5 bases and the J segment 4 bases; nucleotides outside the gene matches: 3. Germline loops: CDR1 MNHNS, CDR2 SASEGT. The CDR3 covers 13 residues. CDR3 residues: CASSRDRAYEQYF. CDR3 bases: TGTGCCAGCAGTAGGGACAGGGCTTACGAGCAGTACTTC.

The chain carries TRBV4-3 and TRBJ2-2, with D possibly TRBD2 on 5 matching bases. V was cut by 1 base and J by 7 bases, with 13 bases left in between. CDR3 length: 15 residues. CDR1 and CDR2 (germline): LGHNA, YSLEER. The CDR3 DNA sequence: TGCGCCAGCAGCCAAGGGCGGGTCCGGGGCGGGGAGCTGTTTTTT. This codes for CASSQGRVRGGELFF.

This clone was counted once. V and J are TRBV5-5 and TRBJ2-5; D gene ambiguous. There are 13 residues in the CDR3. CDR1 and CDR2 (germline): SGHKS, YYEKEE (reference sequence). V lost 2 bases and J lost 3, with 8 bases in between. DNA for the CDR3: TGTGCCAGCAGCTTATCGTTTAAAGAGACCCAGTACTTC. The encoded protein is CASSLSFKETQYF.

V usage is TRBV28 and J usage is TRBJ2-1, with 10 bases aligning to TRBD2. Germline CDR1 reads MDHEN; CDR2 reads SYDVKM. Germline trimming cut 3 bases from V and 2 bases from J; bases unmatched to any gene: 10. The CDR3 is 18 residues long. The CDR3 protein is CASSFHYLTSGPYNEQFF. In nucleotides, the CDR3 is TGTGCCAGCAGTTTTCACTACCTGACTAGCGGGCCCTACAATGAGCAGTTCTTC.

This clone was seen a single time. The rearrangement links TRBV18 to TRBJ1-1; no firm D call. The ends were cut back, 3 bases at V and 0 bases at J, with 5 bases in the middle. Looked up from germline, CDR1 is KGHSH and CDR2 is LQKENI. CDR3 length equals 13 residues. This chain's CDR3 is CASSPAMNTEAFF. In DNA, the CDR3 is TGTGCCAGCTCACCGGCAATGAACACTGAAGCTTTCTTT. Full variable domain (outside the CDR3, taken from reference TRBV18 and TRBJ1-1): NAGVMQNPRHLVRRRGQEARLRCSPMKGHSHVYWYRQLPEEGLKFMVYLQKENIIDESGMPKERFSAEFPKEGPSILRIQQVVRGDSAAYFCASSPAMNTEAFFGQGTRLTVV.

This chain links TRBV9 with TRBJ1-2; 10 bases are a match to TRBD1. From germline, CDR1 is SGDLS and CDR2 YYNGEE. CDR3 length: 17 residues. V gave up 2 bases and J gave up 2 bases; unmatched junction bases: 9. CDR3 nucleotide sequence: TGTGCCAGCAGCGTGACAGGGGGCGCCTGGGGGAACTATGGCTACACCTTC. This gives the protein CASSVTGGAWGNYGYTF.

This chain joins TRBV18 and TRBJ1-2; 8 bases are a match to TRBD1. Trimming took 3 bases from V and 5 from J; bases not matched to a gene: 8. The CDR3 length is 15 residues. Germline lookup yields CDR1 KGHSH and CDR2 LQKENI. The CDR3 loop reads CASSPSDRASYGYTF. In DNA, the CDR3 is TGTGCCAGCTCACCTTCGGACAGGGCCTCTTATGGCTACACCTTC.

This clone has only one observation. The chain is built from TRBV18 and TRBJ1-3; D gene uncertain. V lost 1 base and J lost 4, with 11 bases in between. The CDR3 runs 15 residues. CDR1 and CDR2 (germline): KGHSH, LQKENI. CDR3 coding DNA: TGTGCCAGCTCACCACAGACACTCTCGGGAAACACCATATATTTT. Amino acids: CASSPQTLSGNTIYF.

This chain links TRBV7-2 with TRBJ1-1, with TRBD1 as a possible D gene (6 bases). CDR3 length: 14 residues. Deletions cut 5 bases from V and 11 bases from J, with 21 bases between. In germline, CDR1 is SGHTA, CDR2 FQGNSA. The chain's CDR3 is CASSPRLQGLTAFF. The CDR3 DNA follows: TGTGCCAGCAGCCCAAGACTACAGGGTTTGACTGCTTTCTTT.